This T cell receptor (beta chain) came from a study of blood T cell repertoires in COVID-19. About the study: Sample material is recorded as cDNA or gDNA derived from T cells, B-cell-depleted T cells, or PBMCs.

The CDR3 runs to 12 residues. Germline-derived CDR1 and CDR2 are MDHEN and SYDVKM. Trimming took 8 bases from V and 3 from J; bases not matched to a gene: 4. Sequencing used immunoSEQ multiplex PCR; TCRdb keeps in-frame clones, though not all of them. Of around 100,000 clones listed, about 90% are singletons. This clone came up a few times. The V and J genes are TRBV28 and TRBJ2-7; 7 bases map to TRBD2. The receptor was derived from a woman between 55 and 75 years old with acute or convalescent COVID-19. The specimen was peripheral blood. CDR3 in amino acids: CASGRDYYEQYF. In DNA, the CDR3 is TGTGCCAGCGGACGGGACTACTACGAGCAGTACTTC.